The 25 T cell receptor beta chains given below trace back to one sample, sequenced in a study of control samples from healthy donors and cancer patients. Profiling relied on immunoSEQ multiplex PCR, and the TCRdb table lists in-frame clones only, not all of them. The table includes about 160,000 clones, just under 95% detected once. Sequenced sample: blood. These receptors were taken from a woman aged 40 to 50 in good health.

This sequence joins TRBV20-1 and TRBJ1-6; D remains unclear. The CDR3 runs 12 residues. With 3 bases removed from V and 5 bases from J, the gap between germline ends came to 5 bases. Germline CDR1 reads DFQATT; CDR2 reads SNEGSKA (reference sequence). CDR3 coding DNA: TGCAGTGCTAGTATCGATAATTCACCCCTCCACTTT. This gives the protein CSASIDNSPLHF.

The chain links TRBV4-3 to TRBJ1-2; TRBD1 might be the D (5 bases). This CDR3 comprises 16 residues. V was trimmed by 0 bases and J by 7 bases, leaving 18 bases between them. Germline-derived CDR1 and CDR2 are LGHNA and YSLEER. The CDR3 DNA reads as TGCGCCAGCAGCCAAGATGAGCGCGGCCGTAGGGGTGGCTACACCTTC. Its translation is CASSQDERGRRGGYTF.

This chain links TRBV9 with TRBJ2-5; D is tentatively TRBD1 or TRBD2 (5 bases each). The CDR3 contains 15 residues. Germline V lookup: CDR1 SGDLS, CDR2 YYNGEE. The V and J ends lost 6 bases and 1 base respectively, with 16 bases between them. This chain's CDR3 is CASTASPGSQETQYF. CDR3 DNA sequence: TGTGCCAGCACCGCTAGTCCAGGGAGCCAAGAGACCCAGTACTTC.

This chain joins TRBV5-1 and TRBJ2-3, with TRBD1 matching 7 bases. J lost 4 bases, V lost 4 bases, and 6 bases had no gene match. CDR1 and CDR2 from the germline V gene are SGHRS and YFSETQ. There are 14 residues in the CDR3. CDR3 sequence: CASSQDRVPDTQYF. CDR3 bases: TGCGCCAGCAGCCAAGACAGGGTCCCAGATACGCAGTATTTT.

The rearrangement links TRBV28 to TRBJ1-2; D is unresolved. CDR3 length equals 12 residues. Trimming shortened V by 2 bases and J by 4 bases, and 5 bases separated the two germline ends. CDR1 and CDR2 (germline): MDHEN, SYDVKM. This CDR3 is CASSLGSYGYTF. CDR3 nucleotide sequence: TGTGCCAGCAGTTTAGGCAGCTATGGCTACACCTTC.

The chain uses TRBV6-6 and TRBJ1-3, with D perhaps TRBD1 (5 bases). CDR1 MNHNY and CDR2 SVGAGI come from the germline V gene (reference sequence). This CDR3 has 16 amino acids. The V end lost 5 bases, the J end lost 0 bases, and 14 bases lay between the germline ends. CDR3 loop: CASSIRRGSSGNTIYF. The DNA of the CDR3 is TGTGCCAGCAGTATCCGGAGGGGTAGCTCTGGAAACACCATATATTTT.

This clone appeared a single time. This chain joins TRBV29-1 and TRBJ1-1; the D gene is possibly TRBD1 (5 bases). Trimming took 4 bases from V and 2 from J, leaving 11 bases between them. Germline loops: CDR1 SQVTM, CDR2 ANQGSEA. This CDR3 comprises 13 residues. CDR3 bases: TGCAGCGTTGGGGAGGGGACTAACACTGAAGCTTTCTTT. Its translation is CSVGEGTNTEAFF.

The rearrangement uses TRBV11-1 and TRBJ2-1; 13 bases agree with TRBD2. Germline V CDR1 and CDR2: SGHAT, FQDESV (reference sequence). This CDR3 region has 15 residues. After removal of 4 bases from V and 6 bases from J, the junction contained 3 bases not matched to a gene. CDR3 sequence (DNA): TGTGCCAGCAGCTCGGGACTAGCGGGGAGCAATGAGCAGTTCTTC. Translation gives CASSSGLAGSNEQFF.

V is TRBV4-2 and J is TRBJ1-1, with a tentative D call TRBD1 (6 bases). The germline V and J ends were trimmed by 0 bases and 3 bases, with 20 bases remaining between them. Germline V gene lookup returns CDR1 LGHNA and CDR2 YNFKEQ. There are 18 residues in the CDR3. The CDR3 DNA reads TGTGCCAGCAGCCAAGATCAGGTCGGGGGCAGGGGATACACTGAAGCTTTCTTT. Protein product: CASSQDQVGGRGYTEAFF.

This chain joins TRBV19 and TRBJ1-5, with unresolved D. The CDR3 contains 14 residues. Germline lookup yields CDR1 LNHDA and CDR2 SQIVND (reference sequence). Trimming took 4 bases from V and 2 from J, leaving 9 bases between them. This chain's CDR3 is CASSKNDRNQPQHF. For the CDR3, the DNA is TGTGCCAGTAGTAAGAATGACCGCAATCAGCCCCAGCATTTT.

The table lists this clone with a count of one. This chain connects TRBV5-8 to TRBJ2-1; D not certain. The CDR3 extends over 13 amino acids. V dropped 4 bases and J dropped 9 bases, with 14 bases sitting between them. The germline gives CDR1 SGHTS, CDR2 YDEGEE. As DNA, the CDR3 is TGTGCCAGCAGCCGACGGCGACCGGGTGAGCAGTTCTTC. Its translation is CASSRRRPGEQFF.

This clone was recorded only once. V usage is TRBV12-3 or TRBV12-4 and J usage is TRBJ1-4; D call uncertain. With 7 bases removed from V and 8 bases from J, the gap between germline ends came to 14 bases. The length of the CDR3 is 13 residues. The CDR3: CASKSHGGEKLFF. CDR3 in DNA: TGTGCCAGCAAAAGTCACGGAGGGGAAAAACTGTTTTTT.

The chain is built from TRBV19 and TRBJ2-7; 8 bases fit TRBD1. CDR1 is LNHDA and CDR2 is SQIVND in the germline V gene (reference sequence). The CDR3 loop spans 13 amino acids. Trimming took 8 bases from V and 3 from J; bases not matched to a gene: 6. The CDR3 here is CASGRTGIYEQYF. Written as DNA, the CDR3 is TGTGCCAGTGGGAGGACAGGGATCTACGAGCAGTACTTC. Full variable domain (outside the CDR3, taken from reference TRBV19 and TRBJ2-7): DGGITQSPKYLFRKEGQNVTLSCEQNLNHDAMYWYRQDPGQGLRLIYYSQIVNDFQKGDIAEGYSVSREKKESFPLTVTSAQKNPTAFYLCASGRTGIYEQYFGPGTRLTVT.

J is TRBJ2-7 and V is TRBV4-2, with 9 bases that match TRBD2. The CDR3 is 16 residues long. V shed 0 bases and J 4 bases; nucleotides not matched to a gene: 7. Germline values: CDR1 LGHNA, CDR2 YNFKEQ. DNA for the CDR3: TGTGCCAGCAGCCAAGATCTCGCGGGGGGGCGGTACGAGCAGTACTTC. Residues: CASSQDLAGGRYEQYF.

The rearrangement links TRBV11-2 to TRBJ1-1; no firm D call. CDR1 SGHAT and CDR2 FQNNGV come from the germline V gene. The CDR3 length is 15 residues. V lost 2 bases and J 4 bases, leaving 14 bases between the germline ends. As DNA, the CDR3 is TGTGCCAGCAGCTTAAGGTATTATTTTTCCACTGAAGCTTTCTTT. This gives the protein CASSLRYYFSTEAFF.

V is TRBV7-9 and J is TRBJ1-1, with 7 bases that match TRBD1. Losses at the gene ends were 1 base for V and 7 bases for J; bases not matched to a gene: 6. CDR3 length: 14 residues. The germline CDR1 and CDR2 sequences are SEHNR and FQNEAQ (reference sequence). CDR3 nucleotides: TGTGCCAGCAGCTTAGGAGGGGGCTCGTTTGAAGCTTTCTTT. Translated: CASSLGGGSFEAFF.

The J gene is TRBJ2-7, the V gene TRBV6-5; D not resolved. V dropped 7 bases and J dropped 3 bases, with 13 bases sitting between them. The CDR3 spans 13 residues. CDR1 and CDR2 from the germline V gene are MNHEY and SVGAGI. CDR3 nucleotide sequence: TGTGCCAGCACCCAGATCGGATACTACGAGCAGTACTTC. Translating gives CASTQIGYYEQYF.

This clone was counted once. V and J are TRBV7-8 and TRBJ1-1; weak D call: TRBD1 (5 bases). V dropped 5 bases and J dropped 0 bases, with 16 bases sitting between them. The CDR3 covers 16 residues. Per germline, CDR1 SGHVS and CDR2 FQNEAQ. CDR3 DNA: TGTGCCAGCAGCCTTCGGGGGACGGCGATGAACACTGAAGCTTTCTTT. This codes for CASSLRGTAMNTEAFF. Combining the CDR3 with reference TRBV7-8 and TRBJ1-1 gives the whole variable domain GAGVSQSPRYKVAKRGQDVALRCDPISGHVSLFWYQQALGQGPEFLTYFQNEAQLDKSGLPSDRFFAERPEGSVSTLKIQRTQQEDSAVYLCASSLRGTAMNTEAFFGQGTRLTVV.

The V gene is TRBV2, the J gene TRBJ1-4; weak D call: TRBD1 (6 bases). CDR3 length: 15 residues. Germline loops: CDR1 SNHLY, CDR2 FYNNEI. Between the trimmed V and J ends, which lost 7 bases and 7 bases, there was a span of 19 bases. This CDR3 reads CASTSSGGAGEKLFF. The CDR3 nucleotides read TGTGCCAGCACCTCGTCGGGGGGCGCGGGTGAAAAACTGTTTTTT.

Only a few counts were recorded for this clone. The chain has TRBV5-6 and TRBJ2-7; TRBD1 aligns across 8 bases. The V and J ends lost 4 bases and 2 bases, in that order; junction bases with no gene match: 8. The CDR3 totals 15 residues. In germline, CDR1 is SGHDT, CDR2 YYEEEE. The CDR3 reads CASSRWTGTPYEQYF. The DNA for the CDR3 is TGTGCCAGCAGCAGATGGACAGGGACGCCCTACGAGCAGTACTTC.

The chain carries TRBV4-3 and TRBJ2-3; the match to TRBD1 covers 8 bases. The V and J ends lost 4 bases and 1 base, in that order; junction bases with no gene match: 4. This CDR3 spans 15 amino acids. The V gene's germline CDR1 is LGHNA and CDR2 YSLEER. DNA of the CDR3: TGCGCCAGCAGCCGAGAGACAGGGGGCACAGATACGCAGTATTTT. Translated: CASSRETGGTDTQYF.

This chain joins TRBV7-2 and TRBJ1-1, with a possible D match to TRBD1 (6 bases). CDR3 length equals 18 residues. V was trimmed by 2 bases and J by 0 bases, leaving 19 bases between them. Germline values: CDR1 SGHTA, CDR2 FQGNSA. The CDR3 protein is CASSLPPGGGSMNTEAFF. In nucleotides, the CDR3 is TGTGCCAGCAGCTTACCCCCGGGGGGGGGCTCCATGAACACTGAAGCTTTCTTT.

The chain employs TRBV4-3 and TRBJ1-2; 7 bases match TRBD1. The germline CDR1 and CDR2 sequences are LGHNA and YSLEER. V lost 4 bases to trimming and J lost 8 bases; unmatched junction nucleotides: 7. The CDR3 length is 13 residues. CDR3 amino acids: CASSPKDRTGYTF. The CDR3 region has the DNA TGCGCCAGCAGCCCTAAGGACAGGACAGGCTACACCTTC.

This sequence joins TRBV18 and TRBJ2-7, with 7 bases that match TRBD1. With V trimmed by 5 bases and J by 5 bases, 15 bases remained unmatched. CDR3 length: 16 residues. Looked up from germline, CDR1 is KGHSH and CDR2 is LQKENI. The CDR3 spells CASSTQPGQWGNEQYF. In DNA form, the CDR3 reads TGTGCCAGCTCAACACAGCCGGGACAGTGGGGGAACGAGCAGTACTTC.

The V gene is TRBV3-1 (or the pseudogene TRBV3-2), the J gene TRBJ1-4; no definite D call. The CDR3 is 14 amino acids. Germline CDR1 is LGHDT and CDR2 is YNNKEL (reference sequence). The V end was cut by 3 bases, the J end by 5 bases, with 10 bases between. CDR3 sequence: CASSHGNRNEKLFF. The CDR3 bases are TGTGCCAGCAGCCATGGAAATCGGAATGAAAAACTGTTTTTT.